This T cell receptor beta chain originates from a study of T-cell reconstitution after alpha-beta-depleted transplantation in children. The authors prepared the TCRbeta library with unique molecular identifiers. TCRdb redid the calling of the PCR reads with MiXCR, one entry per CDR3 protein. The sample records about 480,000 distinct CDR3 sequences, approximately 13% being singletons. This TCR derives from a human donor who donated a stem cell graft to a child with combined immunodeficiency. Source: PBMCs from the stem cell graft donor, taken from the stem cell graft.

CDR3: CASSQHLVNTEAFF. CDR3 nucleotide sequence: TGTGCCAGCAGCCAACATTTAGTGAACACTGAAGCTTTCTTT. The J gene is TRBJ1-1, the V gene TRBV14; D gene uncertain. This CDR3 is built from 14 residues. With 2 bases removed from V and 0 bases from J, the gap between germline ends came to 7 bases. CDR1 SGHDN and CDR2 FVKESK come from the germline V gene.